Sequencing of this T cell receptor (beta chain) was carried out in a study of cytomegalovirus exposure and HLA in healthy donors. Only in-frame clones appear in the TCRdb table, and some are missing; sequencing was by immunoSEQ multiplex PCR. The data contain about 280,000 clones, around 87% of them singletons. V gave up 2 bases and J gave up 1 base; unmatched junction bases: 9. This CDR3 spans 17 amino acids. Germline lookup yields CDR1 MDHEN and CDR2 SYDVKM. General observations from the study: According to a subsequent analysis, TCR clusters from the first cohort were inclined to appear together in the 120 validation repertoires. According to the study, 150 to 200 TCR beta chains were cytomegalovirus-associated.

Note on this clone: Its antigen remains unknown.

Sequenced sample: PBMCs. This rearrangement joins TRBV28 to TRBJ1-1, with TRBD1 identical over 8 bases. The sequence was collected from a woman under 30 in good health and CMV-seronegative. CDR3 DNA sequence: TGTGCCAGCAGTTTAGGTCCGTACAGGGGGAGGAACACTGAAGCTTTCTTT. Protein: CASSLGPYRGRNTEAFF.